The rows below give T cell receptor beta chains drawn from one sample of a study of cytomegalovirus exposure and HLA in healthy donors. Profiling relied on immunoSEQ multiplex PCR, and the TCRdb table lists in-frame clones only, not all of them. This table holds around 150,000 clones, more than 60% found once. The sequencing sample was made of PBMCs. The receptors here all came from a man aged 40-49 years in good health and CMV-seronegative. Both conserved end residues are part of each CDR3. D genes are given only for firm matches. Where a row states a size, it is once, few, many or the class of an expanded clone; other rows omit it.

j_call	d_call	clone_size	v_call	cdr3_nt	cdr3_aa
TRBJ2-2	TRBD2	NA	TRBV30	TGTGCCTGGAGCTCCGGGAGGGGCGGGGAGCTGTTTTTT	CAWSSGRGGELFF
TRBJ2-5	TRBD2	NA	TRBV5-1	TGCGCCAGCAGCTCATCAAGCGGGGCCCGGAGGGAGACCCAGTACTTC	CASSSSSGARRETQYF
TRBJ1-5	TRBD1	NA	TRBV10-2	TGCGCCAGCAGTGAGGGGGACAGACCCCAGCATTTT	CASSEGDRPQHF
TRBJ2-3	TRBD2	NA	TRBV2	TGTGCCAGCGGGGCCCAGCGGGGGTACACAGATACGCAGTATTTT	CASGAQRGYTDTQYF
TRBJ1-2	TRBD1	NA	TRBV6-5	TGTGCCAGCAGTTACTCAGCAGGGGGTTATGGCTACACCTTC	CASSYSAGGYGYTF
TRBJ2-7	TRBD2	NA	TRBV2	TGTGCCAGCCTCGGCCTAGCGGGTGACTACGAGCAGTACTTC	CASLGLAGDYEQYF
TRBJ1-1	TRBD1	once	TRBV11-3	TGTGCCAGCAGCTTCCGGACAGGGTGGAACACTGAAGCTTTCTTT	CASSFRTGWNTEAFF
TRBJ2-3	TRBD2	NA	TRBV9	TGTGCCAGCAGCGAGGGGACTAGCGGGGGGATTAGTGGTACGCAGTATTTT	CASSEGTSGGISGTQYF
TRBJ2-7	TRBD2	NA	TRBV6-5	TGTGCCAGCAGTAAGAGCGGGGGGGACGAGCAGTACTTC	CASSKSGGDEQYF
TRBJ2-7	TRBD1	NA	TRBV7-2	TGTGCCAGCACCCTCAGCTGGGACAGGGGCTTCTACGAGCAGTACTTC	CASTLSWDRGFYEQYF
TRBJ1-5	NA	NA	TRBV5-6	TGTGCCAGCAGCTTAAACAGACTAATAAATCAGCCCCAGCATTTT	CASSLNRLINQPQHF
TRBJ2-1	TRBD2	NA	TRBV10-3	TGTGCCCGCGGAGCGGGGGGCCCTAGTGAGCAGTTCTTC	CARGAGGPSEQFF
TRBJ2-3	NA	NA	TRBV10-3	TGTGCCATCAGCTCTAGCACAGATACGCAGTATTTT	CAISSSTDTQYF
TRBJ2-1	NA	NA	TRBV4-1	TGCGCCAGCAGCCAAGTGCAGGGGTGGGAGCAGTTCTTC	CASSQVQGWEQFF
TRBJ1-2	TRBD1	NA	TRBV7-9	TGTGCCAGCAGCTTAGAAACGGACAGGCCGGGTGGCTACACCTTC	CASSLETDRPGGYTF
TRBJ2-1	TRBD2	NA	TRBV6-6	TGTGCCAGCAGCTCGACTAGCGGGGTCAATGAGCAGTTCTTC	CASSSTSGVNEQFF
TRBJ2-5	NA	NA	TRBV14	TGTGCCAGCAGCCAAGGATTAAGGGGGACCCAAGAGACCCAGTACTTC	CASSQGLRGTQETQYF
TRBJ2-4	NA	NA	TRBV4-3	TGCGCCAGCAGCCAAGAGAAAGACTTACAAAACATTCAGTACTTC	CASSQEKDLQNIQYF
TRBJ1-1	TRBD1	NA	TRBV5-1	TGCGCCAGCAGCACCGGGACAGGCCAAAGGGATGAAGCTTTCTTT	CASSTGTGQRDEAFF
TRBJ1-1	TRBD1	NA	TRBV7-2	TGTGCCAGCAGCTGGACGGGACAGGGCTTTCTAACTGAAGCTTTCTTT	CASSWTGQGFLTEAFF
TRBJ2-6	TRBD2	NA	TRBV2	TGTGCCAGCAGGCCTTCGGGGGGGTTATCTGGGGCCAACGTCCTGACTTTC	CASRPSGGLSGANVLTF
TRBJ2-1	TRBD1	NA	TRBV11-3	TGTGCCAGCAGCTTAGGGACAGGGGCGTCGAATGAGCAGTTCTTC	CASSLGTGASNEQFF
TRBJ2-7	TRBD1	NA	TRBV28	TGTGCCAGCAGCCGGGACAGCTACGAGCAGTACTTC	CASSRDSYEQYF
TRBJ2-7	NA	NA	TRBV5-1	TGCGCCAGCAGCTTGGGGTCTGGGGTCCGCGAGGGAGCCTACGAGCAGTACTTC	CASSLGSGVREGAYEQYF
TRBJ1-5	NA	NA	TRBV6-6	TGTGCCAGCAGTTCCAGTCAGCCCCAGCATTTT	CASSSSQPQHF
TRBJ2-7	NA	few	TRBV21-1	TGTGCCAGCTTGACCAGGGCCTACGAGCAGTACTTC	CASLTRAYEQYF
TRBJ1-2	NA	once	TRBV6-5	TGTGCCAGCAGTTACTCGGGGGGGCTCGGCTATGGCTACACCTTC	CASSYSGGLGYGYTF
TRBJ2-3	NA	NA	TRBV28	TGTGCCAGCAGTCTAGACAGGAATACAGATACGCAGTATTTT	CASSLDRNTDTQYF
TRBJ2-2	NA	NA	TRBV18	TGTGCCAGCTCACCGCAACAGTTGGCGAACACCGGGGAGCTGTTTTTT	CASSPQQLANTGELFF